This entry is about one T cell receptor (beta chain). Its target is not known. This specimen comes from a study of T cells after yellow fever vaccination. Study context: SMART-Seq v4 Ultra Low Input served to prepare low-cell-number fractions. The study, taken as a whole, reports: Post-booster repertoires again held most primary-vaccination clones (roughly 96% CD4, roughly 88% CD8). Repertoires sorted by FACS could include abundant clonotypes that are contaminants from the bulk population.

Each CDR3 protein is one row after TCRdb ran MiXCR on the 5' RACE reads. The table includes 300,000 to 450,000 distinct CDR3 sequences, less than 9.5% detected once. Trimming cost V 0 bases and J 6 bases, with 10 bases left between them. CDR3 size: 14 residues. Germline CDR1 SGDLS, CDR2 YYNGEE. J is TRBJ1-5 and V is TRBV9; D is uncertain. Sample: PBMCs, taken about 41 days after the first yellow fever vaccination. The TCR originated in a man aged 18 to 35 who received the YFV17D yellow fever vaccine. The CDR3 coding sequence is TGTGCCAGCAGCGTAGGTTATATTAGTCAGCCCCAGCATTTT. This translates into CASSVGYISQPQHF.